This T cell receptor beta chain was retrieved from a study of T cell responses to AZD1222 COVID-19 vaccine. The overall study: Doses given second, at about 4 or about 12 weeks, were pooled.

A single count supports this clone. The antigen remains unidentified. TCRdb's table, derived via immunoSEQ multiplex PCR, lists solely in-frame clones and lacks some. The repertoire has around 88,000 clones, 86% of them found once; the top ten carry about 7%. Germline assignment: CDR1 MNHEY and CDR2 SVGAGI. CDR3 length: 16 residues. V was shortened by 0 bases and J by 3 bases, with 12 bases between the two germline ends. Study observations and caveats: Just five to seven people given AZD1222 tested seropositive at baseline. Donors, mostly white British, included more females; clonal diversity was possibly underestimated. Spike-spanning, vaccine-associated CD4 TCRs were dominant at 160-218 and 743-854.

The sequence was obtained from an adult in good health. The chain links TRBV6-5 to TRBJ1-3, with D maybe TRBD1 (6 bases). The sequencing here drew on peripheral blood, taken on day 0 of AZD1222 vaccination. For the CDR3, the DNA is TGTGCCAGCAGTTACTCTGGGGGGGCCATTGGAAACACCATATATTTT. It is translated as CASSYSGGAIGNTIYF.